This T cell receptor (beta chain) is from a study of cytomegalovirus exposure and HLA in healthy donors. The V segment lost 4 bases and the J segment 4 bases; nucleotides outside the gene matches: 6. The CDR3 loop spans 15 amino acids. CDR1 is SGHRS, CDR2 YFSETQ, per germline. Primers: 60 Vbeta forward and 13 Jbeta reverse. TCRdb's copy holds only in-frame clones and misses some; the assay was immunoSEQ multiplex PCR. The table has approximately 200,000 clones, under 85% seen once. Overall study results and limits: Among TCR beta chains, those listed as cytomegalovirus-associated numbered under 200.

Regarding this clone: Its antigen is unidentified.

Sequenced input: PBMCs. This sequence was found in a woman aged 18-35 years in good health and CMV-seronegative. The chain joins TRBV5-1 to TRBJ1-1, with 11 bases matching TRBD1. CDR3 loop: CASSTGDRGFTEAFF. In DNA form, the CDR3 reads TGCGCCAGCAGCACAGGGGACAGGGGGTTCACTGAAGCTTTCTTT.